A single sample is the source of the 5 T cell receptor beta chains below, sequenced in a study of T-cell reconstitution after alpha-beta-depleted transplantation in children. The TCRbeta library was prepared with unique molecular identifiers. TCRdb processed the PCR reads anew with MiXCR; each CDR3 protein has one entry. The sample comprises about 440,000 distinct CDR3 sequences, about 45% of which are singletons, and under 35% rests with the top ten. This sample comprised PBMCs, obtained before TCRalphabeta/CD19-depleted stem cell transplant. Every receptor here comes from a girl aged 2 to 10 with aplastic anemia, due to receive a stem cell transplant.

The chain recombines TRBV18 with TRBJ2-2; a weak D match, TRBD1 (5 bases). The CDR3 has 16 residues. V lost 6 bases to trimming and J lost 4 bases, with 18 bases between them. Germline V gives CDR1 KGHSH, CDR2 LQKENI. CDR3 region: CASSPDQAQGTGELFF. Here the CDR3 DNA reads TGTGCCAGCTCCCCGGACCAGGCGCAGGGCACCGGGGAGCTGTTTTTT.

Notes on this clonotype: This may come from a read error, since a much larger clone is one base off. This sequence joins TRBV27 and TRBJ1-1; 9 bases line up with TRBD1. CDR3 length: 15 residues. Germline values: CDR1 MNHEY, CDR2 SMNVEV (reference sequence). Trimming removed 4 bases from V and 6 bases from J; junction bases left unmatched: 9. CDR3 sequence reads: CASSYRDRARAEAFF. The CDR3 DNA follows: TGTGCCAGCAGTTACCGGGACAGGGCAAGGGCTGAAGCTTTCTTT.

This clonotype was counted ten times or more. The chain carries TRBV12-3 or TRBV12-4 and TRBJ1-5, with no clear D. Trimming removed 5 bases from V and 0 bases from J, with 8 bases in between. The CDR3 loop spans 14 amino acids. The DNA of the CDR3 is TGTGCCAGCAGTATCGACGGTAGCAATCAGCCCCAGCATTTT. It yields the protein CASSIDGSNQPQHF.

The chain combines TRBV7-8 with TRBJ2-5; 13 nucleotides agree with TRBD2. Germline CDR1 and CDR2: SGHVS and FQNEAQ. The CDR3 has 17 residues. V lost 4 bases, J lost 2 bases, and 7 bases stayed unmatched. The chain's CDR3 is CASSSTSGGELQETQYF. For the CDR3, the DNA is TGTGCCAGCAGCTCTACTAGCGGGGGGGAGCTTCAAGAGACCCAGTACTTC.

The chain has TRBV12-3 or TRBV12-4 and TRBJ2-1; D might be TRBD2 (6 bases). The CDR3 is 16 amino acids. V was clipped by 5 bases and J by 0 bases, with 14 bases between them. The CDR3 region has the DNA TGTGCCAGCAGTCCCGCAGCGGGTTACTCCTACAATGAGCAGTTCTTC. It translates to CASSPAAGYSYNEQFF.